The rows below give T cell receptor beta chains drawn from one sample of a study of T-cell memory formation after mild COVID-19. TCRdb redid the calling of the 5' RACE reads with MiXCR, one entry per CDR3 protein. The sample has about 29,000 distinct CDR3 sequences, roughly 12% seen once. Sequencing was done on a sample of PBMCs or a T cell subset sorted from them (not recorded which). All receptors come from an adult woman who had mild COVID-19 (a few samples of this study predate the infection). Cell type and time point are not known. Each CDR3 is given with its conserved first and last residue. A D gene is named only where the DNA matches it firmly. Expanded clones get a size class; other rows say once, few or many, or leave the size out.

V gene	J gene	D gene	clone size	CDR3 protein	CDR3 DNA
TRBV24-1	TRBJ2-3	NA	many	CATSELLTDTQYF	TGTGCCACCAGTGAGCTACTAACAGATACGCAGTATTTT
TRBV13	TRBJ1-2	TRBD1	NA	CASEGQGARGYTF	TGTGCCAGCGAAGGACAGGGGGCGCGCGGCTACACCTTC
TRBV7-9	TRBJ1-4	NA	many	CASRPPLRHGEKLFF	TGTGCCAGCAGGCCCCCGTTGAGACACGGGGAAAAACTGTTTTTT
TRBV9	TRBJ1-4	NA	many	CASSEGSNEKLFF	TGTGCCAGCAGCGAAGGCTCTAATGAAAAACTGTTTTTT
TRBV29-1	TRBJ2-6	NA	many	CSVSTGANVLTF	TGCAGCGTTTCAACCGGGGCCAACGTCCTGACTTTC
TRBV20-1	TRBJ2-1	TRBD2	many	CSATQPGTSGGWSDEQFF	TGCAGTGCCACCCAGCCCGGGACTAGCGGGGGCTGGTCGGATGAGCAGTTCTTC
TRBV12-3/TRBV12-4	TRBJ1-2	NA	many	CASSLWDRPGGYTF	TGTGCCAGCAGTTTATGGGACCGACCTGGCGGCTACACCTTC
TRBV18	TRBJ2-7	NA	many	CASSPAVSGAYEQYF	TGTGCCAGCTCACCGGCAGTCTCAGGGGCTTACGAGCAGTACTTC
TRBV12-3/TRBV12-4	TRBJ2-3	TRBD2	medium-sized	CASRPTSGAQYF	TGTGCCAGCAGACCAACTAGCGGGGCGCAGTATTTT
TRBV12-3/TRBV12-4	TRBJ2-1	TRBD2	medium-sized	CASSLGLAGGPNEQFF	TGTGCCAGCAGTTTGGGACTAGCGGGGGGGCCCAATGAGCAGTTCTTC
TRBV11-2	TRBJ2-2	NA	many	CSSSPLLGNTGELFF	TGTTCCAGCAGCCCATTGTTGGGGAACACCGGGGAGCTGTTTTTT
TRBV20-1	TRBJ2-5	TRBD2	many	CSAPERGTQETQYF	TGCAGTGCTCCCGAGCGGGGGACACAAGAGACCCAGTACTTC
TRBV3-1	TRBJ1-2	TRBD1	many	CASSQGTGSNYGYTF	TGTGCCAGCAGCCAAGGGACAGGCTCTAACTATGGCTACACCTTC
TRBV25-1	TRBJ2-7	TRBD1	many	CASSGQGDSDEQYF	TGTGCCAGCAGTGGACAGGGGGATAGCGACGAGCAGTACTTC
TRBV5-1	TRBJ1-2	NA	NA	CASSLVSGGYTF	TGCGCCAGCAGCTTGGTATCTGGTGGCTACACCTTC
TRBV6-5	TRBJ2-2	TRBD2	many	CASSSLAGGETGELFF	TGTGCCAGCAGTTCTTTAGCGGGGGGAGAGACCGGGGAGCTGTTTTTT
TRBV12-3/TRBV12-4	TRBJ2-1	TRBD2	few	CASTLSGLDYNEQFF	TGTGCCAGCACCCTTAGCGGGCTAGACTACAATGAGCAGTTCTTC
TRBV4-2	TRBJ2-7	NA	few	CASSPDLEQQYF	TGTGCCAGCAGTCCGGACCTGGAGCAGCAGTACTTC
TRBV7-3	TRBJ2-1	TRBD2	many	CASSLGLAGYNEQFF	TGTGCCAGCAGCCTCGGACTAGCGGGGTACAATGAGCAGTTCTTC
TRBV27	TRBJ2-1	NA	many	CASSLGSGRLYNEQFF	TGTGCCAGCAGTTTGGGATCTGGCAGGCTCTACAATGAGCAGTTCTTC
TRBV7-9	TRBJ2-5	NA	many	CASSLAGQKETQYF	TGTGCCAGCAGCTTGGCGGGACAGAAAGAGACCCAGTACTTC
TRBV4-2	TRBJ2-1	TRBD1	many	CASSQVNKGGADEQFF	TGTGCCAGCAGCCAAGTAAATAAAGGGGGCGCAGATGAGCAGTTCTTC
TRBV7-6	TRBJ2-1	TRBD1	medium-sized	CASSPRQGSYNEQFF	TGTGCCAGCAGCCCTAGACAGGGTTCCTACAATGAGCAGTTCTTC
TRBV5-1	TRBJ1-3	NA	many	CASSYGLGASGNTIYF	TGCGCCAGCAGCTACGGACTAGGGGCCTCTGGAAACACCATATATTTT
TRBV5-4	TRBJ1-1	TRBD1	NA	CASSFTGGERAFF	TGTGCCAGCAGCTTTACAGGGGGCGAGAGGGCTTTCTTT
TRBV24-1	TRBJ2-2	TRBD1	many	CATTGGANTGELFF	TGTGCCACCACAGGGGGCGCGAACACCGGGGAGCTGTTTTTT
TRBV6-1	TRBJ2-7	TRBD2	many	CASGSSSGRYEQYF	TGTGCCAGCGGCTCGTCTAGCGGGCGCTACGAGCAGTACTTC
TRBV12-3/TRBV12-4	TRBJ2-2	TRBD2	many	CASSRAGGNTGELFF	TGTGCCAGCAGTCGAGCGGGGGGGAACACCGGGGAGCTGTTTTTT
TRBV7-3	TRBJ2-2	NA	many	CASSLQGFGELFF	TGTGCCAGCAGCTTACAGGGGTTCGGGGAGCTGTTTTTT
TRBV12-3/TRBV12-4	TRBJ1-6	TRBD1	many	CASSEQGRNSPLHF	TGTGCCAGCAGTGAACAGGGGCGTAATTCACCCCTCCACTTT
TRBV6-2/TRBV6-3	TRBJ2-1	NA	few	CASRYLAEGGHNEQFF	TGTGCCAGCAGATACCTAGCGGAGGGGGGGCACAATGAGCAGTTCTTC
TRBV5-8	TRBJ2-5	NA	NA	CARSLNPNPNYQETQYF	TGTGCCAGAAGCTTGAATCCTAACCCGAACTACCAAGAGACCCAGTACTTC
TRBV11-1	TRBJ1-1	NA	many	CASSLKVTGTEAFF	TGTGCCAGCAGCTTAAAAGTGACAGGAACTGAAGCTTTCTTT
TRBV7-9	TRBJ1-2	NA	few	CASSLEWRDYGYTF	TGTGCCAGCAGCTTAGAGTGGCGGGACTATGGCTACACCTTC
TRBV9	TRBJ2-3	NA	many	CASSVGTLDTDTQYF	TGTGCCAGCAGCGTAGGGACCCTGGACACAGATACGCAGTATTTT
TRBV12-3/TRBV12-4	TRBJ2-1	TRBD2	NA	CASSFLAGGPYNEQFF	TGTGCCAGCAGTTTCCTCGCGGGGGGGCCTTACAATGAGCAGTTCTTC
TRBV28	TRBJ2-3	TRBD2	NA	CASSPGGLADTQYF	TGTGCCAGCAGTCCGGGGGGATTGGCAGATACGCAGTATTTT
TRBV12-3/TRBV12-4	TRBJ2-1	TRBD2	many	CASSRLAGGLGEQFF	TGTGCCAGCAGCAGACTAGCGGGGGGGCTGGGTGAGCAGTTCTTC
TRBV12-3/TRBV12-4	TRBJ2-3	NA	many	CASSLQGPTQYF	TGTGCCAGCAGTCTTCAAGGCCCCACGCAGTATTTT
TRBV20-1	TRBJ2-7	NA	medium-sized	CSARNRSYSYEQYF	TGCAGTGCTAGAAACAGGTCGTACTCCTACGAGCAGTACTTC
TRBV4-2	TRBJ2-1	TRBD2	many	CASSQELAGGYNEQFF	TGTGCCAGCAGCCAAGAACTGGCGGGGGGCTACAATGAGCAGTTCTTC
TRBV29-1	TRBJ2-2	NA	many	CSVERDTNTGELFF	TGCAGCGTTGAACGGGACACGAACACCGGGGAGCTGTTTTTT
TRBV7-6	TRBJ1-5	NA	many	CASSLVAGNQPQHF	TGTGCCAGCAGCTTAGTGGCAGGGAATCAGCCCCAGCATTTT